The present T cell receptor (beta chain) was sequenced within a study of OX40 agonist ivuxolimab in advanced cancers. Whole-study context: Three patients showed partial responses: one hepatocellular carcinoma and two cutaneous melanoma cases.

The method was immunoSEQ multiplex PCR; TCRdb's version includes in-frame clones alone and lacks a portion of them. The repertoire holds about 98,000 clones, with about 83% as singletons. With regard to this clone: Its antigen remains unknown.

V gave up 4 bases and J gave up 8 bases, with 12 bases separating them. The CDR3 spans 13 residues. CDR1 LNHDA and CDR2 SQIVND come from the germline V gene (reference sequence). Study-wide points: Clonal expansion was seen in CD4+ and CD8+ blood T cells by week 6 at 0.1 to 3.0 mg/kg. The specificity for antigen of the expanded peripheral T cells was not determined.

This material consisted of CD4+ or CD8+ T cells sorted from blood, taken in a trial of the OX40 agonist ivuxolimab. The chain links TRBV19 to TRBJ2-1, with a possible D match to TRBD2 (5 bases). The receptor comes from an adult with an advanced solid tumor such as melanoma, head and neck, liver or kidney cancer. For the CDR3, the DNA is TGTGCCAGTAGTAGGGGAGCGGACCATGAGCAGTTCTTC. Its translation is CASSRGADHEQFF.